The 24 T cell receptor beta chains reported below all come from one sample, sequenced in a study of Graves' ophthalmopathy and Graves' hyperthyroidism. TCR beta CDR3 regions were amplified from RNA transcripts. HTBI-primed first-round RT-PCR preceded second-round multiplex PCR. TCRdb independently ran MiXCR on the multiplex PCR reads; one entry per CDR3 protein. The sample yields about 550,000 distinct CDR3 sequences, under 45% seen once. Sequencing used peripheral blood or thyroid tissue (not recorded which). Receptors originate from an adult man with Graves' hyperthyroidism.

In this sample, this clonotype turned up once. A much larger clone differs from this one at a single base, so this may be a read error. The chain is built from TRBV5-8 and TRBJ1-6, with 9 bases aligning to TRBD1. The germline V gene encodes CDR1 SGHTS and CDR2 YDEGEE. CDR3 length: 14 amino acids. In DNA form, the CDR3 reads TGCGCCAGCAGCTCGGACAGGGGCCCTTCACCCCTCCACTTT. This encodes CASSSDRGPSPLHF.

This clonotype was detected ten times or more. The gene calls are TRBV6-6 and TRBJ2-7, with D perhaps matching TRBD1 (6 bases). The V gene lost 2 bases and the J gene lost 0 bases, with 14 bases spanning the gap. Germline loops: CDR1 MNHNY, CDR2 SVGAGI (reference sequence). CDR3 size: 16 residues. For the CDR3, the DNA is TGTGCCAGCAGTTACCCGGACAGAATAAGCTCCTACGAGCAGTACTTC. Residues: CASSYPDRISSYEQYF.

The chain couples TRBV10-2 to TRBJ2-5; the D gene is possibly TRBD1 (6 bases). V lost 6 bases and J 1 base, leaving 15 bases between the germline ends. This CDR3 comprises 15 residues. Germline V lookup: CDR1 WSHSY, CDR2 SAAADI. The CDR3 is CASSERGQIQETQYF. The CDR3 coding sequence is TGCGCCAGCAGCGAACGAGGACAGATCCAAGAGACCCAGTACTTC.

This clonotype has only a few counts. The chain has TRBV9 and TRBJ2-1; 11 nucleotides match TRBD2. Germline lookup yields CDR1 SGDLS and CDR2 YYNGEE. V dropped 4 bases and J dropped 2; count of bases not matched to a gene: 5. The CDR3 sequence is 16 residues long. CDR3: CASSQTSGDTYNEQFF. The CDR3 nucleotides read TGTGCCAGCAGCCAGACTAGCGGGGACACCTACAATGAGCAGTTCTTC.

The chain employs TRBV5-1 and TRBJ1-1; 7 bases match TRBD1. Germline loops: CDR1 SGHRS, CDR2 YFSETQ. V gave up 3 bases and J gave up 1 base; unmatched junction bases: 6. This CDR3 has 15 residues. The CDR3 loop is CASSWDGQANTEAFF. DNA of the CDR3: TGCGCCAGCAGCTGGGACGGACAGGCGAACACTGAAGCTTTCTTT.

This clonotype showed up many times. The V gene is TRBV5-6, the J gene TRBJ2-5; 10 nucleotides line up with TRBD2. The CDR3 is 17 residues long. Trimming at V came to 2 bases and at J to 0 bases, leaving 7 bases not matched to a gene. Per germline, CDR1 SGHDT and CDR2 YYEEEE. The CDR3 DNA sequence: TGTGCCAGCAGCTTCAAGGCTAGCGGGGGCTACCAAGAGACCCAGTACTTC. Encoded protein: CASSFKASGGYQETQYF.

On this clonotype itself: This may be a read error: a much more frequent sequence differs by one nucleotide. The CDR3 DNA follows: TGTGCCAGCAGTGAATGGGGGACCGGGGAGCTGGTTTTT. It codes for CASSEWGTGELVF. The chain recombines TRBV25-1 with TRBJ2-2, with D perhaps given as TRBD1 or TRBD2 (5 bases each). Looked up from germline, CDR1 is MGHDK and CDR2 is SYGVNS. The CDR3 contains 13 residues. Combining the CDR3 with reference TRBV25-1 and TRBJ2-2 gives the whole variable domain EADIYQTPRYLVIGTGKKITLECSQTMGHDKMYWYQQDPGMELHLIHYSYGVNSTEKGDLSSESTVSRIRTEHFPLTLESARPSHTSQYLCASSEWGTGELVFGEGSRLTVL.

This clonotype was seen a few times. The rearrangement links TRBV7-2 to TRBJ1-6, with D uncertain. V was shortened by 2 bases and J by 10 bases, with 12 bases between the two germline ends. The V gene's germline CDR1 is SGHTA and CDR2 FQGNSA. This CDR3 has 14 residues. The CDR3 region has the DNA TGTGCCAGCAGCTTATGGGGTTCGTCCTCACCCCTCCACTTT. It yields the protein CASSLWGSSSPLHF.

This clonotype was observed at least ten times. The chain combines TRBV6-1 with TRBJ1-1, with D perhaps matching TRBD1 (5 bases). Trimming removed 8 bases from V and 3 bases from J, with 13 bases in between. CDR1 is MNHNS and CDR2 is SASEGT in the germline V gene. The CDR3 is 13 residues long. The CDR3 loop reads CASRRVGDTEAFF. As DNA, the CDR3 is TGTGCCAGCCGCAGGGTGGGCGACACTGAAGCTTTCTTT.

The chain joins TRBV10-3 to TRBJ2-2; the D gene is possibly TRBD1 (5 bases). The CDR3 has 15 amino acids. V gave up 2 bases and J gave up 17 bases, with 24 bases separating them. Germline loops: CDR1 ENHRY, CDR2 SYGVKD. CDR3 DNA sequence: TGTGCCATCAGTGAGGGACACTCGAACACTGAAGCTGTTTTTTTT. It translates to CAISEGHSNTEAVFF.

This chain connects TRBV2 to TRBJ2-2; 9 bases match TRBD1. Germline CDR1 is SNHLY and CDR2 is FYNNEI. This CDR3 spans 13 amino acids. V was pared by 6 bases and J by 7 bases, with 3 bases of the junction left unmatched. The CDR3 loop is CASRGDRDGELFF. CDR3 DNA: TGTGCCAGCAGAGGGGACAGGGACGGGGAGCTGTTTTTT.

The sample holds many counts of this clonotype. The CDR3 protein is CASAFGTGIFTNEKLFF. The CDR3 region has the DNA TGTGCCAGCGCGTTTGGGACAGGGATATTCACTAATGAAAAACTGTTTTTT. The V call is TRBV7-8, the J call TRBJ1-4, with TRBD1 matching over 9 bases. Losses at the gene ends were 8 bases for V and 2 bases for J; bases not matched to a gene: 12. Germline V CDR1 and CDR2: SGHVS, FQNEAQ. The length of the CDR3 is 17 residues.

V usage is TRBV29-1 and J usage is TRBJ2-5; D ambiguous. The DNA end lines up better with TRBJ2-1; the J call may be wrong. Germline-derived CDR1 and CDR2 are SQVTM and ANQGSEA. The CDR3 contains 11 residues. The CDR3 spells CSTQTNNEQFF. In DNA form, the CDR3 reads TGCAGCACGCAAACCAACAATGAGCAGTTCTTC.

This clonotype was seen ten or more times. The gene calls are TRBV11-2 and TRBJ2-7; TRBD1 agrees at 7 bases. The junction had 3 bases not matched to a gene; V was cut back by 3 bases and J by 1 base. There are 14 residues in the CDR3. The germline V gene encodes CDR1 SGHAT and CDR2 FQNNGV. CDR3 loop: CASSFDRASYEQYF. CDR3 DNA sequence: TGTGCCAGCAGCTTCGACAGGGCTTCCTACGAGCAGTACTTC.

The CDR3 bases are TGTGCCAGCAGCCAAAGACTGACAGATACGCAGTATTTT. Translation: CASSQRLTDTQYF. V gene TRBV7-2 combines with J gene TRBJ2-3; the D is unclear. The germline V gene encodes CDR1 SGHTA and CDR2 FQGNSA. The CDR3 contains 13 residues. The V and J ends lost 5 bases and 3 bases respectively, with 9 bases between them.

This clonotype was found a few times. The V gene is TRBV7-9, the J gene TRBJ1-2; D might be TRBD1 (5 bases). Trimming took 4 bases from V and 2 from J, leaving 14 bases between them. The CDR3 has 15 amino acids. Germline V CDR1 and CDR2: SEHNR, FQNEAQ (reference sequence). For the CDR3, the DNA is TGTGCCAGCAGCTCGGAAATTACAGGAAACTATGGCTACACCTTC. Residues: CASSSEITGNYGYTF.

V usage is TRBV2 and J usage is TRBJ1-1, with a possible D match to TRBD1 (5 bases). The germline V and J ends were trimmed by 2 bases and 4 bases, with 17 bases remaining between them. Germline CDR1 is SNHLY and CDR2 is FYNNEI. The CDR3 is 16 residues long. The CDR3 bases are TGTGCCAGCAGTGAACGGGACCAAATTACATCCACTGAAGCTTTCTTT. It encodes CASSERDQITSTEAFF.

Remarks on this clonotype: A single base separates this from a much larger clone, so it may be a read error. This rearrangement joins TRBV2 to TRBJ2-5; 7 bases map to TRBD2. The CDR3 extends over 15 amino acids. CDR1 and CDR2 from the germline V gene are SNHLY and FYNNEI. The CDR3 DNA follows: TGTGCCAGCAGAGAAGACTCGGGGGGTAGGGAGACCCAGTACTTC. It yields the protein CASREDSGGRETQYF. The variable domain in full, with the rest retrieved from reference TRBV2 and TRBJ2-5, is EPEVTQTPSHQVTQMGQEVILRCVPISNHLYFYWYRQILGQKVEFLVSFYNNEISEKSEIFDDQFSVERPDGSNFTLKIRSTKLEDSAMYFCASREDSGGRETQYFGPGTRLLVL.

This clonotype was counted ten times or more. This rearrangement joins TRBV4-1 to TRBJ1-5; D unclear. CDR3 length equals 15 residues. Germline assignment: CDR1 MGHRA and CDR2 YSYEKL. Trimming removed 1 base at V and 0 bases at J, with 7 bases between. CDR3 in amino acids: CASSQGPGSNQPQHF. The CDR3 DNA reads TGCGCCAGCAGCCAAGGTCCAGGTAGCAATCAGCCCCAGCATTTT.

The V and J genes are TRBV2 and TRBJ1-5, with a tentative D call TRBD1 (5 bases). Germline lookup yields CDR1 SNHLY and CDR2 FYNNEI. The V gene lost 6 bases and the J gene lost 2 bases, with 11 bases spanning the gap. The CDR3 runs 14 residues. Here the CDR3 reads CASSPGLRNQPQHF. The CDR3 region has the DNA TGTGCCAGCAGCCCGGGACTGCGCAATCAGCCCCAGCATTTT.

The V gene is TRBV7-9, the J gene TRBJ2-1; 8 positions match TRBD2. Germline lookup yields CDR1 SEHNR and CDR2 FQNEAQ (reference sequence). Unmatched junction bases numbered 6, after V lost 5 bases and J lost 0 bases. This CDR3 has 16 amino acids. CDR3 sequence reads: CASSQHSGVSYNEQFF. The CDR3 DNA is TGTGCCAGCAGCCAACATAGCGGGGTCTCCTACAATGAGCAGTTCTTC. The whole variable domain, remainder taken from reference TRBV7-9 and TRBJ2-1, is DTGVSQNPRHKITKRGQNVTFRCDPISEHNRLYWYRQTLGQGPEFLTYFQNEAQLEKSRLLSDRFSAERPKGSFSTLEIQRTEQGDSAMYLCASSQHSGVSYNEQFFGPGTRLTVL.

This chain joins TRBV9 and TRBJ2-1; 7 positions agree with TRBD1. Germline CDR1 is SGDLS and CDR2 is YYNGEE. The CDR3 contains 14 residues. V lost 1 base to trimming and J lost 7 bases; unmatched junction nucleotides: 5. The CDR3 DNA is TGTGCCAGCAGCGTAACCACAGGGGAAAATGAGCAGTTCTTC. It encodes CASSVTTGENEQFF. Drawing the rest from reference TRBV9 and TRBJ2-1, the complete variable domain is DSGVTQTPKHLITATGQRVTLRCSPRSGDLSVYWYQQSLDQGLQFLIQYYNGEERAKGNILERFSAQQFPDLHSELNLSSLELGDSALYFCASSVTTGENEQFFGPGTRLTVL.

J is TRBJ2-7 and V is TRBV30, with a possible D match to TRBD2 (5 bases). The V gene lost 4 bases and the J gene lost 3 bases, with 13 bases spanning the gap. The CDR3 spans 13 residues. CDR1 is GTSNPN, CDR2 SVGIG, per germline (reference sequence). The CDR3 sequence: CAWKQRMHYEQYF. The CDR3 nucleotides are TGTGCCTGGAAGCAGCGGATGCACTACGAGCAGTACTTC.

This clonotype was seen more than once but under ten times. The junction shows a germline mismatch at one end, possibly a read error. The chain uses TRBV10-2 and TRBJ1-3; D is ambiguous. From germline, CDR1 is WSHSY and CDR2 SAAADI. The CDR3 spans 15 residues. In nucleotides, the CDR3 is TGTGCCAGCAGTGAAAACGAAGACTCTGGAAACACCATATATTTT. Translated, it gives CASSENEDSGNTIYF.